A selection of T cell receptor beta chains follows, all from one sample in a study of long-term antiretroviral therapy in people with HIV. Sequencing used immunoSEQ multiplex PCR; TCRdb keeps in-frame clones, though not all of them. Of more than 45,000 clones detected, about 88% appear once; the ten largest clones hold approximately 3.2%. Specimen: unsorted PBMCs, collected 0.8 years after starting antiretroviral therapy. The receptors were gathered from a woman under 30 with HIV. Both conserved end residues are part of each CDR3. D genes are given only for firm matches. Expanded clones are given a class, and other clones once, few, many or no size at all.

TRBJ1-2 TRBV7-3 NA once CASSLGGASTNYGYTF TGTGCCAGCAGCTTGGGAGGGGCCTCCACTAACTATGGCTACACCTTC
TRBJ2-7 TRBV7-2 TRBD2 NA CASSLRLAGPYEQYF TGTGCCAGCAGCTTAAGGCTAGCGGGGCCCTACGAGCAGTACTTC
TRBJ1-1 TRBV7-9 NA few CASSGDGNTEAFF TGTGCCAGCAGCGGGGACGGGAACACTGAAGCTTTCTTT
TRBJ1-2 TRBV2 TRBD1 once CASSDDRGPGGYTF TGTGCCAGCAGTGACGACAGGGGCCCTGGGGGCTACACCTTC
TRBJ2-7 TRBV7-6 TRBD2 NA CASSPGTSGSDRYEQYF TGTGCCAGCAGCCCCGGGACTAGCGGGAGTGACCGGTACGAGCAGTACTTC
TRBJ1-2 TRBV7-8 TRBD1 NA CASSLRVSGGHGYTF TGTGCCAGCAGCTTAAGGGTTTCAGGGGGCCATGGCTACACCTTC
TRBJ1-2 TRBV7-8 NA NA CASSLDVFSYGYTF TGTGCCAGCAGCTTAGATGTTTTTAGCTATGGCTACACCTTC
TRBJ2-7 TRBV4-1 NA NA CASSHPGQLYEQYF TGCGCCAGCAGCCACCCCGGGCAGCTCTACGAGCAGTACTTC
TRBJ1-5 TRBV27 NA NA CASSLIPGAGNQPQHF TGTGCCAGCAGTTTAATTCCCGGGGCGGGAAATCAGCCCCAGCATTTT
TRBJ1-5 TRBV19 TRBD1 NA CASTPQGVLDQPQHF TGTGCCAGTACCCCTCAGGGGGTCCTCGATCAGCCCCAGCATTTT
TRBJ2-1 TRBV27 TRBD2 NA CASSLGTLAGVYEQFF TGTGCCAGCAGTTTAGGAACACTAGCGGGGGTCTATGAGCAGTTCTTC
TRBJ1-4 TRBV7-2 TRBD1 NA CASSLGQGNEKLFF TGTGCCAGCAGCTTAGGACAGGGGAATGAAAAACTGTTTTTT
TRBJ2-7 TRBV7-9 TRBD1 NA CASSFLTGATYEQYF TGTGCCAGCAGCTTCTTAACAGGGGCGACTTACGAGCAGTACTTC
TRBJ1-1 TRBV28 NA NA CASSPTVGGVGTEAFF TGTGCCAGCAGTCCCACGGTTGGGGGAGTGGGCACTGAAGCTTTCTTT
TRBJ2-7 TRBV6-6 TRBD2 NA CASNNREGLAYEQYF TGTGCCAGCAATAATCGGGAGGGACTAGCCTACGAGCAGTACTTC
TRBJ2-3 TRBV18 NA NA CASSPLDTDTQYF TGTGCCAGCTCACCACTCGACACAGATACGCAGTATTTT
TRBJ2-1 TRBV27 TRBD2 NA CASSLAGEYNEQFF TGTGCCAGCAGTTTAGCGGGAGAATACAATGAGCAGTTCTTC
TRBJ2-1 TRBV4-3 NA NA CASSQDSGEQFF TGCGCCAGCAGCCAAGACTCCGGAGAGCAGTTCTTC
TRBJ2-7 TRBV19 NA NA CASSGLEEGDYEQYF TGTGCCAGTAGTGGCTTGGAGGAGGGCGACTACGAGCAGTACTTC
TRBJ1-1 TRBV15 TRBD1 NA CATSRVTGTGYATEAFF TGTGCCACCAGCAGAGTAACCGGGACAGGGTATGCCACTGAAGCTTTCTTT
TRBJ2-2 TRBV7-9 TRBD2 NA CASDLRGGEGTGELFF TGTGCCAGCGACCTGCGGGGGGGGGAAGGGACCGGGGAGCTGTTTTTT
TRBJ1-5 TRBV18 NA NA CASSVGVERQPQHF TGTGCCAGCTCAGTTGGGGTAGAAAGGCAGCCCCAGCATTTT
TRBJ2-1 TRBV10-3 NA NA CAISEPSNEQFF TGTGCCATCAGTGAACCAAGCAATGAGCAGTTCTTC
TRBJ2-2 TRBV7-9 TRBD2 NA CASSLRREELTGELFF TGTGCCAGCAGCTTAAGACGGGAGGAACTCACCGGGGAGCTGTTTTTT
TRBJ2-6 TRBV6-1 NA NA CASGEPGANVLTF TGTGCCAGCGGGGAACCTGGGGCCAACGTCCTGACTTTC
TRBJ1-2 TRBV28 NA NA CASSYLGGQRGYTF TGTGCCAGCAGTTACTTGGGGGGGCAGAGAGGCTACACCTTC
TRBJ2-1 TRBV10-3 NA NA CAISETVVVSSEQFF TGTGCCATCAGTGAGACGGTAGTTGTATCTAGCGAGCAGTTCTTC
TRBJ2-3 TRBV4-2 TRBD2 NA CASSQGAGREYF TGTGCCAGCAGCCAAGGGGCAGGGAGGGAATATTTT
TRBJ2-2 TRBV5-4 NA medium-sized CASSLGSGNTGELFF TGTGCCAGCAGCTTGGGTAGCGGCAACACCGGGGAGCTGTTTTTT
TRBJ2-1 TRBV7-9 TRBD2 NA CASSFGLAGGPWSQDEQFF TGTGCCAGCAGCTTCGGACTAGCGGGAGGGCCTTGGTCCCAGGATGAGCAGTTCTTC
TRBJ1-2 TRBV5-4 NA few CASSNNYGYTF TGTGCCAGCAGCAACAACTATGGCTACACCTTC
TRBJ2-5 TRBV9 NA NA CASSVSSAQETQYF TGTGCCAGCAGCGTGTCTAGCGCTCAAGAGACCCAGTACTTC
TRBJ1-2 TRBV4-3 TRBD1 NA CASSQEGQGVGYGYTF TGCGCCAGCAGCCAAGAGGGACAGGGGGTCGGTTATGGCTACACCTTC
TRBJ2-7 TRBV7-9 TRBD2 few CASSSQWRGGYEQYF TGTGCCAGCAGCTCCCAGTGGCGGGGGGGCTACGAGCAGTACTTC
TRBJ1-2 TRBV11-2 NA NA CASSRGGGGGYTF TGTGCCAGCAGCCGGGGAGGGGGGGGCGGCTACACCTTC